These 24 T cell receptor beta chains share one sample of origin, sequenced in a study of CD8 T cells in ankylosing spondylitis. TCRdb fed the 5' RACE reads into MiXCR, producing one record per CDR3 protein. Of about 220,000 distinct CDR3 sequences in the sample, 25% to 30% were seen once. The source material was blood, either unsorted or a sorted T cell fraction (not recorded which). The receptors shown here come from a male donor with ankylosing spondylitis or in good health (not recorded which).

This sequence joins TRBV6-1 and TRBJ2-7; no reliable D call. CDR3 length: 14 amino acids. With 6 bases removed from V and 0 bases from J, the gap between germline ends came to 12 bases. Germline assignment: CDR1 MNHNS and CDR2 SASEGT. The CDR3 bases are TGTGCCAGCAGCCCGACGTCGACCTCCTACGAGCAGTACTTC. Its protein product is CASSPTSTSYEQYF.

The CDR3 nucleotides are TGCAGCGCTTCCTCGCAGGGCTACGAGCAGTACTTC. Translated, it gives CSASSQGYEQYF. The V and J genes are TRBV29-1 and TRBJ2-7, with D perhaps matching TRBD1 (5 bases). The V end lost 7 bases, the J end lost 3 bases, and 13 bases lay between the germline ends. The CDR3 is made up of 12 amino acids. Germline CDR1 SQVTM, CDR2 ANQGSEA.

This clonotype was seen a handful of times. The chain links TRBV20-1 to TRBJ2-3; D is undetermined. The CDR3 contains 14 residues. Germline V gives CDR1 DFQATT, CDR2 SNEGSKA (reference sequence). Trimming stripped 0 bases from V and 1 base from J, with 8 bases between. CDR3 residues: CSARDSKGTDTQYF. CDR3 in DNA: TGCAGTGCTAGAGATTCTAAGGGCACAGATACGCAGTATTTT.

The sample holds many counts of this clonotype. The chain joins TRBV9 to TRBJ2-7; possible D gene TRBD2, 5 bases. Looked up from germline, CDR1 is SGDLS and CDR2 is YYNGEE. Trimming left V 2 bases short and J 7 bases short, with 19 bases between. The CDR3 length is 15 residues. CDR3 amino acids: CASSVQSGFRGEQYF. Written as DNA, the CDR3 is TGTGCCAGCAGCGTCCAATCCGGGTTCCGAGGGGAGCAGTACTTC.

Only one count was recorded for this clonotype. The V and J genes are TRBV14 and TRBJ1-1; D unclear. Trimming shortened V by 5 bases and J by 0 bases, and 7 bases separated the two germline ends. Looked up from germline, CDR1 is SGHDN and CDR2 is FVKESK. This CDR3 region has 13 residues. CDR3 protein: CASSTYMNTEAFF. The CDR3, as DNA: TGTGCCAGCAGCACCTATATGAACACTGAAGCTTTCTTT.

This clonotype was seen ten or more times. The chain recombines TRBV7-6 with TRBJ2-3; TRBD2 might be the D (6 bases). The germline V and J ends were trimmed by 1 base and 0 bases, with 8 bases remaining between them. The CDR3 contains 15 residues. Germline V lookup: CDR1 SGHVS, CDR2 FNYEAQ. The CDR3 DNA reads TGTGCCAGCAGCTTAGGCGGGGCTAGCACAGATACGCAGTATTTT. Its translation: CASSLGGASTDTQYF.

At least ten counts were recorded for this clonotype. The chain has TRBV28 and TRBJ2-3, with 9 bases aligning to TRBD2. The CDR3 has 16 amino acids. CDR1 and CDR2 (germline): MDHEN, SYDVKM. Germline trimming cut 3 bases from V and 6 bases from J; bases unmatched to any gene: 10. The CDR3 DNA sequence: TGTGCCAGCAGTTTCGACGCGGGAGGGCCGGGGGATACGCAGTATTTT. The encoded protein is CASSFDAGGPGDTQYF.

This clonotype was counted at least ten times. The CDR3 is CASSFPPGNEQFF. In DNA, the CDR3 is TGTGCCAGCAGCTTCCCACCGGGGAATGAGCAGTTCTTC. The chain combines TRBV7-9 with TRBJ2-1, with a weak D call TRBD2 (5 bases). This CDR3 region has 13 residues. Germline V lookup: CDR1 SEHNR, CDR2 FQNEAQ (reference sequence). Between the trimmed V and J ends, which lost 3 bases and 7 bases, there was a span of 10 bases. Looking up the rest from reference TRBV7-9 and TRBJ2-1 gives the full variable domain: DTGVSQNPRHKITKRGQNVTFRCDPISEHNRLYWYRQTLGQGPEFLTYFQNEAQLEKSRLLSDRFSAERPKGSFSTLEIQRTEQGDSAMYLCASSFPPGNEQFFGPGTRLTVL.

This sequence joins TRBV7-2 and TRBJ2-5; possibly TRBD1 for D (5 bases). Germline values: CDR1 SGHTA, CDR2 FQGNSA. V was clipped by 1 base and J by 14 bases, with 14 bases between them. CDR3 length equals 12 residues. CDR3 sequence (DNA): TGTGCCAGCAGCTTAGGGGGCCGGGCCGATTACTTC. Its translation: CASSLGGRADYF.

This clonotype was seen ten or more times. The V and J genes are TRBV5-1 and TRBJ2-1, with D tentatively TRBD2 (6 bases). The germline V gene encodes CDR1 SGHRS and CDR2 YFSETQ. V was pared by 6 bases and J by 5 bases, with 15 bases between. The CDR3 contains 14 residues. CDR3 residues: CASNPGTFNNEQFF. In DNA, the CDR3 is TGCGCCAGCAACCCCGGGACTTTTAACAATGAGCAGTTCTTC.

This clonotype was observed at least ten times. The chain uses TRBV5-5 and TRBJ2-5, with 8 bases aligning to TRBD2. Germline lookup yields CDR1 SGHKS and CDR2 YYEKEE (reference sequence). V shed 2 bases, J shed 3 bases, and the junction held 3 bases outside the gene matches. The CDR3 has 14 amino acids. DNA of the CDR3: TGTGCCAGCAGCTTCACTAGCGGCGAAGAGACCCAGTACTTC. It specifies CASSFTSGEETQYF.

This clonotype was recorded at least ten times. The V call is TRBV25-1, the J call TRBJ1-1, with D possibly matching TRBD1 (5 bases). CDR1 is MGHDK and CDR2 is SYGVNS in the germline V gene. The CDR3 is 16 amino acids. V gave up 2 bases and J gave up 3 bases, with 16 bases separating them. CDR3 protein: CASSERAAGRDTEAFF. The CDR3 DNA reads as TGTGCCAGCAGTGAAAGGGCGGCGGGACGGGACACTGAAGCTTTCTTT.

This chain joins TRBV6-5 and TRBJ2-1, with 12 bases aligning to TRBD2. The CDR3 has 17 residues. J lost 0 bases, V lost 4 bases, and 4 bases had no gene match. The germline V gene has CDR1 MNHEY and CDR2 SVGAGI. CDR3 region: CASSWTSGTLSYNEQFF. The CDR3 DNA is TGTGCCAGCAGTTGGACTAGCGGGACCCTCTCCTACAATGAGCAGTTCTTC.

This clonotype has a count of ten or more. The chain uses TRBV7-2 and TRBJ2-1; D remains ambiguous. V lost 1 base and J 9 bases, leaving 19 bases between the germline ends. CDR1 and CDR2 (germline): SGHTA, FQGNSA. CDR3 length equals 16 residues. The CDR3 coding sequence is TGTGCCAGCAGCTTAGGGAGCCTCGGGCCTATGGGTGAGCAGTTCTTC. Translation: CASSLGSLGPMGEQFF.

The sample holds many counts of this clonotype. V and J are TRBV20-1 and TRBJ2-1; 7 nucleotides line up with TRBD2. Germline-derived CDR1 and CDR2 are DFQATT and SNEGSKA (reference sequence). With V trimmed by 1 base and J by 7 bases, 7 bases remained unmatched. This CDR3 contains 14 residues. The DNA for the CDR3 is TGCAGTGCTAGAGTTGGGGGAGGGCTGAATGAGCAGTTCTTC. Protein product: CSARVGGGLNEQFF.

This clonotype was observed many times. The rearrangement links TRBV5-1 to TRBJ1-1, with D perhaps TRBD1 (6 bases). This CDR3 has 14 residues. The germline CDR1 and CDR2 sequences are SGHRS and YFSETQ. Trimming took off 3 bases at V and 2 bases at J, with 11 bases between the two ends. The CDR3 protein is CASSSWTENTEAFF. CDR3 in DNA: TGCGCCAGCAGCTCCTGGACAGAAAACACTGAAGCTTTCTTT. The full variable domain, with the rest looked up from reference TRBV5-1 and TRBJ1-1, is KAGVTQTPRYLIKTRGQQVTLSCSPISGHRSVSWYQQTPGQGLQFLFEYFSETQRNKGNFPGRFSGRQFSNSRSEMNVSTLELGDSALYLCASSSWTENTEAFFGQGTRLTVV.

This sequence joins TRBV10-3 and TRBJ2-1; D remains unclear. V dropped 4 bases and J dropped 6 bases, with 10 bases sitting between them. The CDR3 contains 13 residues. CDR1 ENHRY and CDR2 SYGVKD come from the germline V gene. CDR3 protein: CAISGRLANEQFF. CDR3 coding DNA: TGTGCCATCAGTGGGCGACTCGCCAATGAGCAGTTCTTC.

This clonotype has at least ten counts. J is TRBJ2-2 and V is TRBV4-1, with 14 bases matching TRBD2. Germline V gives CDR1 MGHRA, CDR2 YSYEKL. This CDR3 spans 18 amino acids. Trimming took 0 bases from V and 5 from J; bases not matched to a gene: 5. This chain's CDR3 is CASSQDRRTSGRTGELFF. The CDR3 region has the DNA TGCGCCAGCAGCCAAGATCGTCGGACTAGCGGGAGGACCGGGGAGCTGTTTTTT.

This clonotype has a count of ten or more. The gene calls are TRBV4-1 and TRBJ1-2; a weak D match, TRBD1 (5 bases). Germline V lookup: CDR1 MGHRA, CDR2 YSYEKL. Trimming stripped 0 bases from V and 1 base from J, with 15 bases between. CDR3 size: 17 residues. DNA for the CDR3: TGCGCCAGCAGCCAAGATCAGAGACAGTCTCTTAACTATGGCTACACCTTC. Encoded protein: CASSQDQRQSLNYGYTF.

This clonotype has at least ten counts. The chain employs TRBV4-1 and TRBJ1-1, with D perhaps matching TRBD1 (5 bases). Trimming removed 0 bases at V and 1 base at J, with 21 bases between. The CDR3 is 19 amino acids. Germline CDR1 is MGHRA and CDR2 is YSYEKL. The CDR3 here is CASSQEVSGSAWENTEAFF. The CDR3 region has the DNA TGCGCCAGCAGCCAAGAGGTCTCAGGGTCGGCTTGGGAGAACACTGAAGCTTTCTTT.

The chain combines TRBV20-1 with TRBJ2-7; D remains ambiguous. The V end was cut by 7 bases, the J end by 0 bases, with 10 bases between. Germline CDR1 DFQATT, CDR2 SNEGSKA (reference sequence). The CDR3 totals 12 residues. DNA for the CDR3: TGCAGTGTAGGAAGCGTCTCCTACGAGCAGTACTTC. Translating gives CSVGSVSYEQYF.

This clonotype has only one observation. This clone may be a read error of a much larger clone one base away. This chain connects TRBV5-1 to TRBJ2-5, with D perhaps matching TRBD2 (6 bases). Germline V CDR1 and CDR2: SGHRS, YFSETQ. CDR3 length: 16 residues. The CDR3 here is CDSSTPGTLGAETQYF. Here the CDR3 DNA reads TGCGACAGCAGCACTCCCGGGACTTTAGGGGCAGAGACCCAGTACTTC.

V usage is TRBV11-1 and J usage is TRBJ2-3; D is unclear. The germline V gene has CDR1 SGHAT and CDR2 FQDESV (reference sequence). This CDR3 spans 15 amino acids. Trimming pared 5 bases from V and 8 bases from J, leaving 20 bases between. The CDR3, as DNA: TGTGCCAGCAGCCCCCCGGGCCGGCAAGCTGTTACGCAGTATTTT. Amino acid sequence: CASSPPGRQAVTQYF.

The V and J genes are TRBV10-3 and TRBJ2-1; D may be TRBD1 (6 bases). The length of the CDR3 is 14 residues. From germline, CDR1 is ENHRY and CDR2 SYGVKD. The V end was cut by 2 bases, the J end by 10 bases, with 15 bases between. This chain's CDR3 is CAISEDLRGWEQFF. The CDR3 region has the DNA TGTGCCATCAGTGAGGACCTGAGGGGGTGGGAGCAGTTCTTC.